This is a list of T cell receptor beta chains from one sample in a study of CD8+ T cells in alopecia areata. The assay was immunoSEQ multiplex PCR, and TCRdb's table has in-frame clones only and misses some. In the table there are around 160,000 clones, 45% to 60% of which are singletons. Sequenced material: CD4+ T cells sorted from blood. These receptors all stem from a human donor with alopecia areata. The CDR3 runs from the conserved cysteine through the conserved F or W. D genes are given only for firm matches. Clone size, where shown, is once, few, many, or a class for clones that have expanded.

j_call d_call v_call clone_size cdr3_aa cdr3_nt
TRBJ1-2 - TRBV30 - CAWSPSAGYTF TGTGCCTGGAGTCCCTCCGCTGGCTACACCTTC
TRBJ2-6 - TRBV4-1 - CASSLDPRERGLGANVLTF TGCGCCAGCAGCCTCGACCCGCGGGAGAGGGGGCTTGGGGCCAACGTCCTGACTTTC
TRBJ1-5 - TRBV4-1 - CASSQVGGNQPQHF TGCGCCAGCAGCCAAGTCGGGGGCAATCAGCCCCAGCATTTT
TRBJ2-1 - TRBV7-9 few CASSLDRTRGEQFF TGTGCCAGCAGCTTAGATCGGACGAGGGGTGAGCAGTTCTTC
TRBJ2-7 - TRBV10-3 few CAISGTPRGYEQYF TGTGCCATCAGTGGAACTCCGAGGGGCTACGAGCAGTACTTC
TRBJ2-7 - TRBV30 few CAWRQLTYEQYF TGTGCCTGGAGGCAGCTCACCTACGAGCAGTACTTC
TRBJ2-1 - TRBV7-9 - CASNEQGDEQFF TGTGCCAGCAACGAACAGGGAGATGAGCAGTTCTTC
TRBJ1-1 - TRBV29-1 once CSATENTEAFF TGCAGCGCAACAGAGAACACTGAAGCTTTCTTT
TRBJ2-1 TRBD2 TRBV2 - CASKRTSGTGGNEQFF TGTGCCAGCAAACGGACTAGCGGGACGGGGGGAAATGAGCAGTTCTTC
TRBJ2-1 - TRBV19 few CASTQVPNEQFF TGTGCCAGCACACAGGTTCCCAATGAGCAGTTCTTC
TRBJ2-6 - TRBV25-1 - CASKDSAGANVLTF TGTGCCAGCAAGGACAGTGCTGGGGCCAACGTCCTGACTTTC
TRBJ2-5 TRBD2 TRBV28 - CASSPTLWAREGGKTQYF TGTGCCAGCAGTCCCACGCTCTGGGCCAGGGAGGGTGGAAAGACCCAGTACTTC
TRBJ1-2 TRBD1 TRBV7-9 few CASSDRPDRPLDYGYTF TGTGCCAGCAGCGATCGACCGGACAGGCCCTTAGACTATGGCTACACCTTC
TRBJ2-7 TRBD1 TRBV7-9 - CASSLGQGAYEQYF TGTGCCAGCAGCTTAGGTCAGGGGGCTTACGAGCAGTACTTC
TRBJ2-5 TRBD2 TRBV2 - CASSEARGKETQYF TGTGCCAGCAGTGAAGCGCGGGGGAAGGAGACCCAGTACTTC
TRBJ1-5 - TRBV29-1 - CSVSDGFSQHF TGCAGCGTTTCGGATGGGTTTTCCCAGCATTTT
TRBJ2-7 - TRBV29-1 - CSVVGTQGDEQYF TGCAGCGTTGTGGGGACTCAGGGCGACGAGCAGTACTTC
TRBJ2-7 TRBD2 TRBV10-3 few CAISVASGEQYF TGTGCCATCAGTGTGGCTAGCGGGGAGCAGTACTTC
TRBJ1-2 - TRBV30 - CAWLRPEGYTF TGTGCCTGGCTGAGGCCGGAGGGCTACACCTTC
TRBJ1-2 - TRBV18 - CASSPPTRLYGYTF TGTGCCAGCTCACCTCCGACAAGACTCTATGGCTACACCTTC
TRBJ2-1 TRBD2 TRBV20-1 - CSARGGGEQFF TGCAGTGCTAGAGGGGGGGGTGAGCAGTTCTTC
TRBJ2-7 TRBD2 TRBV5-1 - CASSLELAGAYEQYF TGCGCCAGCAGCTTGGAACTAGCGGGGGCCTACGAGCAGTACTTC
TRBJ2-5 - TRBV9 - CASSVAPWETQYF TGTGCCAGCAGCGTCGCTCCGTGGGAGACCCAGTACTTC
TRBJ2-2 TRBD2 TRBV27 - CASSRLAVLKDTGELFF TGTGCCAGCAGCAGACTAGCGGTCCTAAAGGACACCGGGGAGCTGTTTTTT
TRBJ2-3 - TRBV7-6 - CASSLGPTDTQYF TGTGCCAGCAGCTTAGGTCCCACAGATACGCAGTATTTT
TRBJ2-7 - TRBV4-1 few CASSQVTPGRYEQYF TGCGCCAGCAGCCAAGTTACCCCGGGACGCTACGAGCAGTACTTC
TRBJ2-5 TRBD1 TRBV5-1 - CASSQDRQGSDRETQYF TGCGCCAGCAGCCAGGATCGACAGGGATCGGATCGAGAGACCCAGTACTTC
TRBJ1-1 - TRBV30 - CAWLSPGTEAFF TGTGCCTGGTTGTCGCCGGGTACTGAAGCTTTCTTT
TRBJ2-5 - TRBV6-5 - CASSYSLEGETQYF TGTGCCAGCAGTTACTCCCTGGAAGGGGAGACCCAGTACTTC
TRBJ2-5 - TRBV5-1 - CASSSRQAEQETQYF TGCGCCAGCAGCTCTCGACAGGCTGAACAAGAGACCCAGTACTTC
TRBJ2-7 - TRBV9 - CASGRVSTGEQYF TGTGCCAGCGGGCGGGTATCAACGGGGGAGCAGTACTTC
TRBJ2-1 - TRBV4-1 - CASSQDRGEQFF TGCGCCAGCAGCCAAGATAGGGGGGAGCAGTTCTTC
TRBJ2-2 - TRBV7-8 - CASSLGVDTGELFF TGTGCCAGCAGCTTGGGTGTGGACACCGGGGAGCTGTTTTTT
TRBJ2-1 - TRBV2 - CASMLQGYNEQFF TGTGCCAGCATGTTACAGGGCTACAATGAGCAGTTCTTC
TRBJ2-7 - TRBV7-2 - CASSLALGNYYEQYF TGTGCCAGCAGCTTGGCTCTGGGGAACTACTACGAGCAGTACTTC
TRBJ2-7 - TRBV6-5 few CASSRDSYEQYF TGTGCCAGCAGCCGCGACAGCTACGAGCAGTACTTC
TRBJ2-1 - TRBV5-1 - CASKIRSSNEQFF TGCGCCAGCAAGATCCGAAGTTCTAATGAGCAGTTCTTC
TRBJ2-4 - TRBV29-1 few CSVEGWNGDIQYF TGCAGCGTTGAAGGATGGAATGGGGACATTCAGTACTTC
TRBJ1-1 - TRBV6-1 - CATSFASAGNTEAFF TGTGCCACTTCGTTCGCGTCTGCGGGGAACACTGAAGCTTTCTTT
TRBJ2-7 TRBD2 TRBV13 few CASSRGLAGAYEQYF TGTGCCAGCAGCCGTGGACTAGCGGGAGCCTACGAGCAGTACTTC
TRBJ2-5 - TRBV7-9 - CASSSRLQETQYF TGTGCCAGCAGCTCGCGACTCCAAGAGACCCAGTACTTC
TRBJ2-5 TRBD1 TRBV10-3 - CATWGTGKETQYF TGTGCCACCTGGGGGACAGGGAAGGAGACCCAGTACTTC
TRBJ1-2 - TRBV19 - CASSIVGGAHGYTF TGTGCCAGTAGTATCGTGGGGGGCGCCCATGGCTACACCTTC
TRBJ2-1 TRBD1 TRBV10-3 - CAISPRDSSYNEQFF TGTGCCATCAGCCCCAGGGACAGCTCCTACAATGAGCAGTTCTTC
TRBJ1-1 - TRBV7-3 few CASSFWGNTEAFF TGTGCCAGCAGCTTTTGGGGGAACACTGAAGCTTTCTTT
TRBJ1-1 - TRBV6-6 few CASKSDRNTEAFF TGTGCCAGCAAATCAGACAGGAACACTGAAGCTTTCTTT
TRBJ2-1 TRBD2 TRBV29-1 few CSVETLVAGAYNEQFF TGCAGCGTTGAGACCTTGGTAGCGGGAGCCTACAATGAGCAGTTCTTC
TRBJ1-1 - TRBV29-1 - CSVRTSLNTEAFF TGCAGCGTTCGTACCTCATTAAACACTGAAGCTTTCTTT
TRBJ2-1 - TRBV19 few CATTLSYNEQFF TGTGCCACCACTCTCTCCTACAATGAGCAGTTCTTC
TRBJ2-5 - TRBV7-9 few CASSLSLAQETQYF TGTGCCAGCAGCTTAAGTCTAGCCCAAGAGACCCAGTACTTC
TRBJ2-7 - TRBV4-2 - CASSQELGYYEQYF TGTGCCAGCAGCCAAGAACTAGGGTACTACGAGCAGTACTTC
TRBJ2-1 TRBD2 TRBV6-5 few CASSYSPSGFPNEQFF TGTGCCAGCAGTTACTCCCCTAGCGGGTTCCCCAATGAGCAGTTCTTC
TRBJ2-4 - TRBV7-8 - CASSLDQTTIAKNIQYF TGTGCCAGCAGCTTAGACCAGACGACGATAGCCAAAAACATTCAGTACTTC
TRBJ2-7 - TRBV28 once CASSPRRWEQYF TGTGCCAGCAGTCCCCGGAGGTGGGAGCAGTACTTC
TRBJ2-3 - TRBV23-1 - CASSRIRTDKPGRASTDTQYF TGCGCCAGCAGTCGCATTCGGACGGACAAGCCGGGCCGGGCGAGCACAGATACGCAGTATTTT
TRBJ1-2 - TRBV5-1 - CASSLEDRRKGYTF TGCGCCAGCAGCTTGGAAGACAGGCGAAAGGGCTACACCTTC
TRBJ2-7 - TRBV10-3 - CAISDHREVQYF TGTGCCATCAGTGACCACAGGGAAGTGCAGTACTTC
TRBJ2-7 TRBD2 TRBV29-1 - CSAETSGNREQYF TGCAGCGCGGAGACTAGCGGGAATAGGGAGCAGTACTTC
TRBJ2-4 - TRBV29-1 few CSVVDRNIQYF TGCAGCGTTGTTGACAGGAACATTCAGTACTTC